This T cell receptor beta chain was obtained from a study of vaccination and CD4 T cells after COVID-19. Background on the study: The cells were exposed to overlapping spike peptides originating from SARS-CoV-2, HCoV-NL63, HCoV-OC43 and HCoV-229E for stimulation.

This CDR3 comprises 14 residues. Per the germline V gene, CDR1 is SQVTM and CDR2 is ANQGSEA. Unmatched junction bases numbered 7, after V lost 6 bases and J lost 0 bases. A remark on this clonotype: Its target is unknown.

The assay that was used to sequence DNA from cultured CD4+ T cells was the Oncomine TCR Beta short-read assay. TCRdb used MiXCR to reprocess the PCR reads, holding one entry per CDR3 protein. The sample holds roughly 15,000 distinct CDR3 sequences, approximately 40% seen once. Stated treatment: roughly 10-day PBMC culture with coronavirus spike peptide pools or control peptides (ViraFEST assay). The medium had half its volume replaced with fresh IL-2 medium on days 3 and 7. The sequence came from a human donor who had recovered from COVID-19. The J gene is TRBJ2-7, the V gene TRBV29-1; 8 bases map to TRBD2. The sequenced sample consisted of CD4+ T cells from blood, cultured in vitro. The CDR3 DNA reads TGCAGCGTATACTTGAGCGGGAGCTCCTACGAGCAGTACTTC. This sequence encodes CSVYLSGSSYEQYF.